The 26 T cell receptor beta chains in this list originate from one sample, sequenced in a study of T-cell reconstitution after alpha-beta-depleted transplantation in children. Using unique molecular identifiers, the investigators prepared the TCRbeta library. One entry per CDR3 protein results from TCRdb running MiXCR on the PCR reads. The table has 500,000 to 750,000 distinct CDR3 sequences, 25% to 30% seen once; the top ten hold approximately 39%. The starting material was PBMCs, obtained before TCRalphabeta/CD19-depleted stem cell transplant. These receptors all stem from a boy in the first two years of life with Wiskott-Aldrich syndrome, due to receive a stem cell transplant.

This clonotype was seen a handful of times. The CDR3: CASSVNYRDNEQFF. The CDR3 DNA reads TGTGCCAGCAGTGTAAATTACAGGGACAATGAGCAGTTCTTC. The chain combines TRBV6-4 with TRBJ2-1; D is perhaps TRBD1 (6 bases). This CDR3 comprises 14 residues. V was clipped by 4 bases and J by 5 bases, with 12 bases between them. Germline-derived CDR1 and CDR2 are MRHNA and SNTAGT.

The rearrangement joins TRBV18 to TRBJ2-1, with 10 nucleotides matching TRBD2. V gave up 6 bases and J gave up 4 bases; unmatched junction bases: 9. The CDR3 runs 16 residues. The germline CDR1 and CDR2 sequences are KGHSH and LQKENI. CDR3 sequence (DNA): TGTGCCAGCTCGCGTCGAGGACTAGCGGATTACAATGAGCAGTTCTTC. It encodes CASSRRGLADYNEQFF.

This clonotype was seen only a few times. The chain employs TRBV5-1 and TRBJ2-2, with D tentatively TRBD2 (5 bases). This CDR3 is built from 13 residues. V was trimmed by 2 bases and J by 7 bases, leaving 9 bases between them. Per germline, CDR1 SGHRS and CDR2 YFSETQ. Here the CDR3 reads CASSFFSGGELFF. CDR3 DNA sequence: TGCGCCAGCAGCTTCTTCAGCGGCGGGGAGCTGTTTTTT.

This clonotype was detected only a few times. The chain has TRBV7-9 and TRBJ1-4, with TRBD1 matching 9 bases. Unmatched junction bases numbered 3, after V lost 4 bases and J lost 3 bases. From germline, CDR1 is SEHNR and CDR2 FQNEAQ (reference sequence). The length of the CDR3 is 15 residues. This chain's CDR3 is CASSSQGASNEKLFF. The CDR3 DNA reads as TGTGCCAGCAGCTCACAGGGGGCATCTAATGAAAAACTGTTTTTT.

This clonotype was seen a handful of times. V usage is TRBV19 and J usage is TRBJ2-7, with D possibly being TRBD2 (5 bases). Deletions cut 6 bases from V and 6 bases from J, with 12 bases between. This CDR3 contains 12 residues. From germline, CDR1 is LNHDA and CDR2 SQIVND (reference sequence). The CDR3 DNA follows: TGTGCCAGTAGCAATCGCGGAGGCGAGCAGTACTTC. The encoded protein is CASSNRGGEQYF.

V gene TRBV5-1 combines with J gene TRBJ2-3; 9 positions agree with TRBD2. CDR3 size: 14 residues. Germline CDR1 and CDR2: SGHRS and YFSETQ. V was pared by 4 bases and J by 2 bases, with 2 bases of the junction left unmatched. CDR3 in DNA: TGCGCCAGCAGCCGACTAGCGGACACAGATACGCAGTATTTT. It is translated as CASSRLADTDTQYF. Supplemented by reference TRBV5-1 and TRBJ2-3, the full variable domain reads KAGVTQTPRYLIKTRGQQVTLSCSPISGHRSVSWYQQTPGQGLQFLFEYFSETQRNKGNFPGRFSGRQFSNSRSEMNVSTLELGDSALYLCASSRLADTDTQYFGPGTRLTVL.

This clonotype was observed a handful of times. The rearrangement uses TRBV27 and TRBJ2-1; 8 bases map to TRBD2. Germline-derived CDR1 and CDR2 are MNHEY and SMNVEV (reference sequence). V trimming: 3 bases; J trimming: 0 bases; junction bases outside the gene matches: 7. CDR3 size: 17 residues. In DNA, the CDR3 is TGTGCCAGCAGTTTTGCTAGCGGGTTCCGCTCCTACAATGAGCAGTTCTTC. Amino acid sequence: CASSFASGFRSYNEQFF.

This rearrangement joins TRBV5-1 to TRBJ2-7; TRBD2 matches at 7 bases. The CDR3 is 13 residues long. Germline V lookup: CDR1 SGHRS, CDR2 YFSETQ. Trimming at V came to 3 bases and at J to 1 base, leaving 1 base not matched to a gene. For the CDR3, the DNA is TGCGCCAGCAGCTGGGAGGGGTCCTACGAGCAGTACTTC. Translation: CASSWEGSYEQYF.

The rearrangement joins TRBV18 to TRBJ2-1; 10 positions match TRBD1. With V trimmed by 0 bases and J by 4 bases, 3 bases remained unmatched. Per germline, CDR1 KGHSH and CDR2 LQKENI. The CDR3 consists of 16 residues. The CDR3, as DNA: TGTGCCAGCTCACCACCGGGGGACAGGGGTTACAATGAGCAGTTCTTC. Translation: CASSPPGDRGYNEQFF.

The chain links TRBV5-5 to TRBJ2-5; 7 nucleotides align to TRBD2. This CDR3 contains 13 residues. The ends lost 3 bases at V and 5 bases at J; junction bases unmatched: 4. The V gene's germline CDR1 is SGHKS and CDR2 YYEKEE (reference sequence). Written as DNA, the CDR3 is TGTGCCAGCAGCTCCCGGGGGGACGAGACCCAGTACTTC. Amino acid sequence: CASSSRGDETQYF.

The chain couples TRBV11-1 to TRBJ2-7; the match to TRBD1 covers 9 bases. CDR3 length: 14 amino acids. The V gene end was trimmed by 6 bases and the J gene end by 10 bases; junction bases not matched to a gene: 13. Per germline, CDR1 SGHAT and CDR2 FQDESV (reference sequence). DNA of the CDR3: TGTGCCAGCAGTCGTAACCGGGACAGGGAAGATCAGTACTTC. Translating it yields CASSRNRDREDQYF.

This chain's CDR3 is CSASGRGYNEQFF. The CDR3 coding sequence is TGCAGTGCTAGCGGGAGAGGTTACAATGAGCAGTTCTTC. The chain is built from TRBV20-1 and TRBJ2-1; a weak D match, TRBD2 (6 bases). V was shortened by 3 bases and J by 4 bases, with 10 bases between the two germline ends. Per germline, CDR1 DFQATT and CDR2 SNEGSKA (reference sequence). The length of the CDR3 is 13 residues.

CDR3 region: CSATGTDSQETQYF. DNA for the CDR3: TGCAGTGCTACCGGGACAGATTCCCAAGAGACCCAGTACTTC. The chain carries TRBV20-1 and TRBJ2-5, with 7 positions matching TRBD1. Germline values: CDR1 DFQATT, CDR2 SNEGSKA (reference sequence). V was pared by 4 bases and J by 1 base, with 6 bases of the junction left unmatched. The CDR3 is 14 amino acids.

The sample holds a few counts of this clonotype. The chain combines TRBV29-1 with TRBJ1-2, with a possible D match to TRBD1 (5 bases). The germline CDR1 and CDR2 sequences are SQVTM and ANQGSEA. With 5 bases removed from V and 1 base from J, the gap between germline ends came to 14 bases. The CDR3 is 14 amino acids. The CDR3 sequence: CSVFGAALNYGYTF. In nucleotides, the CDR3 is TGCAGCGTTTTTGGGGCAGCACTTAACTATGGCTACACCTTC.

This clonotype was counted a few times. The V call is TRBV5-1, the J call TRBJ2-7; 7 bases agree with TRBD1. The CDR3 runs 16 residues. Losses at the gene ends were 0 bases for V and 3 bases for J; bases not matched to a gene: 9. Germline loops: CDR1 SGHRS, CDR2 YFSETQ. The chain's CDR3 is CASSLEPGQRSYEQYF. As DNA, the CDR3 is TGCGCCAGCAGCTTGGAACCGGGACAGAGGAGCTACGAGCAGTACTTC.

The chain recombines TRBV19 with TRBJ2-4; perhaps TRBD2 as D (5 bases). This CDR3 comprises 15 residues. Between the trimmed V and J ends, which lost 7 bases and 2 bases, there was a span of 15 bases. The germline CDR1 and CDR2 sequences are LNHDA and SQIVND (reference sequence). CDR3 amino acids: CASMRQRGSKNIQYF. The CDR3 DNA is TGTGCCAGTATGCGCCAACGGGGATCCAAAAACATTCAGTACTTC.

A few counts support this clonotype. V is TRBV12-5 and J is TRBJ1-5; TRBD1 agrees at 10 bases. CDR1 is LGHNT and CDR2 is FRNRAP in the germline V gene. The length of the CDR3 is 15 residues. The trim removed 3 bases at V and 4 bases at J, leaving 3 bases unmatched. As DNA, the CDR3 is TGTGCTAGTGGTTTTAGGACAGGGGGAAATCAGCCCCAGCATTTT. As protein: CASGFRTGGNQPQHF.

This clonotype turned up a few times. CDR3 protein: CASSPLLLVLNTDTQYF. The CDR3 DNA follows: TGCGCCAGCAGCCCACTCCTACTAGTCCTAAACACAGATACGCAGTATTTT. The chain uses TRBV5-1 and TRBJ2-3; D might be TRBD2 (5 bases). The CDR3 extends over 17 amino acids. Per the germline V gene, CDR1 is SGHRS and CDR2 is YFSETQ. The germline V and J ends were trimmed by 4 bases and 2 bases, with 20 bases remaining between them.

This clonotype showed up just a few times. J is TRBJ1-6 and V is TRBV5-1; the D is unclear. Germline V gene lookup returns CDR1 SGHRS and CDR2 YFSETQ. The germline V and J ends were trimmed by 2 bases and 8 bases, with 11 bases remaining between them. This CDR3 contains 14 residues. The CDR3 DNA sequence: TGCGCCAGCAGCTTACGTGGACGGGATTCACCCCTCCACTTT. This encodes CASSLRGRDSPLHF.

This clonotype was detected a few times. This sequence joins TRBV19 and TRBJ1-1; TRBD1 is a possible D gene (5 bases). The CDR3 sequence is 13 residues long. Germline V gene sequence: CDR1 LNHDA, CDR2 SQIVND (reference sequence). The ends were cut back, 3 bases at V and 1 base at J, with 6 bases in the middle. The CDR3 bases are TGTGCCAGTAGTATGGGGGAGAACACTGAAGCTTTCTTT. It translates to CASSMGENTEAFF.

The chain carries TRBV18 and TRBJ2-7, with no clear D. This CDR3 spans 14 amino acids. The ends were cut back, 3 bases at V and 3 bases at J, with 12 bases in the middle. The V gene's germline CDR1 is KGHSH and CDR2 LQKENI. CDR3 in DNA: TGTGCCAGCTCACCCTTAAGACATAGCTACGAGCAGTACTTC. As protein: CASSPLRHSYEQYF.

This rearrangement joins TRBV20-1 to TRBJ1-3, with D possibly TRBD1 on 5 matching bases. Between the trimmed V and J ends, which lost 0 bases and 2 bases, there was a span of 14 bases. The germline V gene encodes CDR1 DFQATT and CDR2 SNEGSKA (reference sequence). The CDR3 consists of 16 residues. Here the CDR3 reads CSARDAFRETGNTIYF. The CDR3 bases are TGCAGTGCTAGAGATGCGTTCAGGGAGACTGGAAACACCATATATTTT.

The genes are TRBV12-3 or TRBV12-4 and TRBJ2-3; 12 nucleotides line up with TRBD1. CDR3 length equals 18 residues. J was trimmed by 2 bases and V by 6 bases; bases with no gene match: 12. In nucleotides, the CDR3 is TGTGCCAGCAGCGCCGGGACAGGGGGCGCGTCATCCACAGATACGCAGTATTTT. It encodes CASSAGTGGASSTDTQYF.

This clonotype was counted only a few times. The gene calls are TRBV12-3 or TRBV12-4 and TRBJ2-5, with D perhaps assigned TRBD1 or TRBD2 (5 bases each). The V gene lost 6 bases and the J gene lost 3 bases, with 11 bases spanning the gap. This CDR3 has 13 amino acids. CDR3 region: CASRGDGKETQYF. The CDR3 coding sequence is TGTGCCAGCAGGGGGGACGGAAAAGAGACCCAGTACTTC.

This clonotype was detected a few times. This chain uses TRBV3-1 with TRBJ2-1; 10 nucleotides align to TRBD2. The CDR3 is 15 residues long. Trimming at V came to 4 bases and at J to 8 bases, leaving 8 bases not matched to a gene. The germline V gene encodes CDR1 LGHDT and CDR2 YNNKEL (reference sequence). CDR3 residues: CASSPNLAGVHEQFF. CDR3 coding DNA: TGTGCCAGCAGCCCCAACCTAGCGGGAGTACATGAGCAGTTCTTC.

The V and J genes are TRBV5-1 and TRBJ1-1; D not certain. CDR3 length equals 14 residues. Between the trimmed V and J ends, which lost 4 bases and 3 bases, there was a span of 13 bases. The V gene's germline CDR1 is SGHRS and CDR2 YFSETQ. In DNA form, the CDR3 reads TGCGCCAGCAGCCGAAGGATTCCGTACACTGAAGCTTTCTTT. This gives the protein CASSRRIPYTEAFF.